Below are 19 T cell receptor beta chains sequenced from a single sample in a study of blood T cell repertoires in COVID-19. Clones were sequenced by immunoSEQ multiplex PCR, and TCRdb holds only the in-frame ones, with some missing. The sample records about 87,000 clones, around 85% being singletons. The specimen sequenced was peripheral blood. The receptors stem from an elderly woman with COVID-19, enrolled during active disease.

The V gene is TRBV3-1 (or the pseudogene TRBV3-2), the J gene TRBJ1-1; perhaps TRBD1 as D (6 bases). Per germline, CDR1 LGHDT and CDR2 YNNKEL (reference sequence). V was trimmed by 5 bases and J by 0 bases, leaving 13 bases between them. The length of the CDR3 is 15 residues. DNA of the CDR3: TGTGCCAGCAGCAGTAACAGGGTTATGAACACTGAAGCTTTCTTT. This encodes CASSSNRVMNTEAFF.

The chain uses TRBV7-9 and TRBJ1-1; D call uncertain. There are 12 residues in the CDR3. The germline V gene encodes CDR1 SEHNR and CDR2 FQNEAQ (reference sequence). V was pared by 1 base and J by 7 bases, with 7 bases between. This CDR3 is CASSLGRGEAFF. CDR3 bases: TGTGCCAGCAGCTTAGGTCGGGGTGAAGCTTTCTTT. Based on the CDR3 plus reference TRBV7-9 and TRBJ1-1, the full variable domain is DTGVSQNPRHKITKRGQNVTFRCDPISEHNRLYWYRQTLGQGPEFLTYFQNEAQLEKSRLLSDRFSAERPKGSFSTLEIQRTEQGDSAMYLCASSLGRGEAFFGQGTRLTVV.

The chain combines TRBV10-2 with TRBJ2-2; perhaps TRBD2 as D (7 bases). This CDR3 region has 19 residues. The V gene's germline CDR1 is WSHSY and CDR2 SAAADI. V gave up 10 bases and J gave up 0 bases, with 27 bases separating them. CDR3 loop: CATPPRGGSRLPNTGELFF. In DNA form, the CDR3 reads TGCGCCACCCCCCCCAGGGGAGGGTCGAGGTTACCGAACACCGGGGAGCTGTTTTTT.

J is TRBJ1-1 and V is TRBV6-1; a weak D match, TRBD1 (6 bases). The CDR3 runs 14 residues. Trimming took 2 bases from V and 4 from J, leaving 11 bases between them. CDR1 is MNHNS and CDR2 is SASEGT in the germline V gene. This CDR3 is CASSEFRGFTEAFF. CDR3 DNA sequence: TGTGCCAGCAGTGAATTCAGGGGATTCACTGAAGCTTTCTTT.

CDR3 loop: CASSLGGLVEAEAFF. CDR3 in DNA: TGCGCCAGCAGCTTGGGTGGTCTGGTGGAGGCTGAAGCTTTCTTT. The V gene is TRBV5-1, the J gene TRBJ1-1; D gene uncertain. The CDR3 is 15 residues long. Deletions cut 0 bases from V and 6 bases from J, with 15 bases between. From germline, CDR1 is SGHRS and CDR2 YFSETQ.

This clone was found a few times. The chain carries TRBV7-9 and TRBJ1-6; 8 bases line up with TRBD1. Germline assignment: CDR1 SEHNR and CDR2 FQNEAQ (reference sequence). The CDR3 has 15 residues. V shed 3 bases, J shed 6 bases, and the junction held 4 bases outside the gene matches. The CDR3 loop is CASSLGRGPNSPLHF. The DNA of the CDR3 is TGTGCCAGCAGCTTGGGCAGGGGGCCTAATTCACCCCTCCACTTT. Full variable domain (outside the CDR3, taken from reference TRBV7-9 and TRBJ1-6): DTGVSQNPRHKITKRGQNVTFRCDPISEHNRLYWYRQTLGQGPEFLTYFQNEAQLEKSRLLSDRFSAERPKGSFSTLEIQRTEQGDSAMYLCASSLGRGPNSPLHFGNGTRLTVT.

The chain combines TRBV27 with TRBJ2-1, with 11 bases fitting TRBD2. Germline trimming cut 6 bases from V and 4 bases from J; bases unmatched to any gene: 8. CDR3 length: 16 residues. The germline V gene has CDR1 MNHEY and CDR2 SMNVEV (reference sequence). CDR3 in amino acids: CASRPIAGGPYNEQFF. In DNA, the CDR3 is TGTGCCAGCAGGCCGATAGCGGGAGGGCCATACAATGAGCAGTTCTTC.

The rearrangement links TRBV28 to TRBJ2-2; TRBD1 is a possible D gene (6 bases). The CDR3 is made up of 13 amino acids. Per germline, CDR1 MDHEN and CDR2 SYDVKM. Trimming shortened V by 4 bases and J by 7 bases, and 10 bases separated the two germline ends. CDR3 sequence: CASSSGQYGELFF. CDR3 DNA: TGTGCCAGCAGTTCCGGACAGTACGGGGAGCTGTTTTTT.

The chain combines TRBV10-3 with TRBJ2-7, with 9 positions matching TRBD1. Trimming removed 3 bases from V and 7 bases from J; junction bases left unmatched: 7. The CDR3 contains 14 residues. Germline lookup yields CDR1 ENHRY and CDR2 SYGVKD. DNA for the CDR3: TGTGCCATCAGTGAACAACAGGGGGCACGGGAGCAGTACTTC. Protein sequence: CAISEQQGAREQYF.

This clone was recorded once. The rearrangement links TRBV9 to TRBJ2-1; the match to TRBD1 covers 12 bases. V was clipped by 1 base and J by 10 bases; unmatched bases: 9. The CDR3 covers 16 residues. The germline V gene has CDR1 SGDLS and CDR2 YYNGEE. CDR3 protein: CASSVLWGTGGEEQFF. DNA of the CDR3: TGTGCCAGCAGCGTACTGTGGGGGACAGGGGGCGAAGAGCAGTTCTTC.

The chain combines TRBV15 with TRBJ2-3, with TRBD1 matching over 8 bases. The CDR3 length is 15 residues. V trimming: 3 bases; J trimming: 4 bases; junction bases outside the gene matches: 6. CDR1 and CDR2 (germline): LNHNV, YYDKDF (reference sequence). CDR3 bases: TGTGCCACCAGCAGGGGTGGACAGGGTGCAGATACGCAGTATTTT. It codes for CATSRGGQGADTQYF.

V and J are TRBV2 and TRBJ1-3, with 7 bases aligning to TRBD1. The CDR3 is 16 amino acids. Germline CDR1 is SNHLY and CDR2 is FYNNEI. V shed 3 bases, J shed 4 bases, and the junction held 9 bases outside the gene matches. CDR3 sequence: CASSERQGSGGNTIYF. CDR3 in DNA: TGTGCCAGCAGTGAGAGACAGGGTTCAGGGGGAAACACCATATATTTT.

V gene TRBV19 combines with J gene TRBJ2-7, with 8 bases identical to TRBD1. The CDR3 spans 15 residues. The germline gives CDR1 LNHDA, CDR2 SQIVND (reference sequence). The J segment lost 5 bases and the V segment lost 1 base, leaving 7 bases of the junction unmatched. CDR3 sequence: CASSIGRGQFHEQYF. In DNA, the CDR3 is TGTGCCAGTAGTATAGGCAGGGGGCAGTTCCACGAGCAGTACTTC.

This clone was observed once. This chain links TRBV27 with TRBJ2-7; 9 bases are shared with TRBD1. Germline CDR1 is MNHEY and CDR2 is SMNVEV (reference sequence). This CDR3 has 16 residues. J lost 2 bases, V lost 8 bases, and 13 bases had no gene match. The CDR3 loop reads CASGDRGTGRPYEQYF. The CDR3 DNA follows: TGTGCCAGCGGGGATAGGGGGACAGGGCGACCCTACGAGCAGTACTTC.

V usage is TRBV27 and J usage is TRBJ2-7; D remains ambiguous. CDR1 is MNHEY, CDR2 SMNVEV, per germline (reference sequence). The CDR3 is made up of 14 amino acids. V shed 6 bases and J shed 0 bases, with 12 bases lying between them. The CDR3 reads CASSSTYDSYEQYF. CDR3 nucleotides: TGTGCCAGCAGCTCGACTTACGACTCCTACGAGCAGTACTTC.

The J gene is TRBJ2-1, the V gene TRBV4-1; D remains unclear. Germline lookup yields CDR1 MGHRA and CDR2 YSYEKL. The CDR3 totals 14 residues. V dropped 0 bases and J dropped 9 bases, with 12 bases sitting between them. The CDR3 is CASSQDEAFGEQFF. The DNA for the CDR3 is TGCGCCAGCAGCCAAGATGAAGCATTTGGTGAGCAGTTCTTC.

This clone showed up just once. This chain links TRBV2 with TRBJ1-5; D might be TRBD1 (5 bases). This CDR3 spans 12 amino acids. V was clipped by 4 bases and J by 9 bases, with 10 bases between them. CDR1 and CDR2 from the germline V gene are SNHLY and FYNNEI. This chain's CDR3 is CASSVTVPPQHF. The CDR3 coding sequence is TGTGCCAGCAGTGTGACAGTCCCGCCCCAGCATTTT.

V is TRBV5-1 and J is TRBJ1-4, with 8 bases lining up with TRBD1. This CDR3 contains 15 residues. CDR1 SGHRS and CDR2 YFSETQ come from the germline V gene. V gave up 0 bases and J gave up 5 bases; unmatched junction bases: 3. DNA of the CDR3: TGCGCCAGCAGCTTGGAGGGACAGGAGAATGAAAAACTGTTTTTT. It codes for CASSLEGQENEKLFF.

The V gene is TRBV12-5, the J gene TRBJ2-5; 7 nucleotides agree with TRBD1. Germline CDR1 and CDR2: LGHNT and FRNRAP. V gave up 7 bases and J gave up 4 bases; unmatched junction bases: 15. The CDR3 spans 16 residues. CDR3 region: CASAGKGARSGETQYF. CDR3 DNA: TGTGCTAGTGCCGGAAAGGGGGCTCGGTCGGGAGAGACCCAGTACTTC.